In this sample, the clone carrying this T cell receptor (beta chain) turned up a few times. Antigen specificity is unknown. This sample was taken from a study of vaccination and CD4 T cells after COVID-19. Across the study: A median of approximately 75 days (range 14 to 241) separated dose two from the taking of post-vaccine samples. Every culture used as a control got a CEFX pool, an HIV-1 Nef pool, or no peptide.

Time point of the sample: late sampling 161 to 241 days after vaccination in a few convalescent patients. Treatment indicated: 10-day PBMC culture with coronavirus spike peptide pools or control peptides (ViraFEST assay). The Oncomine TCR Beta short-read assay sequenced DNA from cultured CD4+ T cells. TCRdb re-called the PCR reads through MiXCR, storing one row per CDR3 protein. The sample lists fewer than 25,000 distinct CDR3 sequences, around 39% occurring once. CDR1 is SEHNR and CDR2 is FQNEAQ in the germline V gene (reference sequence). Trimming took off 1 base at V and 6 bases at J, with 3 bases between the two ends. This CDR3 region has 11 residues.

The rearrangement uses TRBV7-9 and TRBJ1-2; D is unresolved. The receptor's source is a human donor who had recovered from COVID-19. The sample consisted of CD4+ T cells from blood, cultured in vitro, taken about 7 months after SARS-CoV-2 vaccination. CDR3 sequence reads: CASSLVDGYTF. Written as DNA, the CDR3 is TGTGCCAGCAGCTTAGTGGATGGCTACACCTTC.